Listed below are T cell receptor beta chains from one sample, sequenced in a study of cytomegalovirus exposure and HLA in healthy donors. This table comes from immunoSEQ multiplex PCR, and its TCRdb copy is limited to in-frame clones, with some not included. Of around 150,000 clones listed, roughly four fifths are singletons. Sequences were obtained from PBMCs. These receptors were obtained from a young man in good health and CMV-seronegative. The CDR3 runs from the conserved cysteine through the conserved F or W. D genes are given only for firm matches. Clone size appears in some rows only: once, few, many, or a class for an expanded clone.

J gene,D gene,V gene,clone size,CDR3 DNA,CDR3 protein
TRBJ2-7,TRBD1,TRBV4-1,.,TGCGCCAGCAGCTTAAGACAGGGGGTAACCTACGAGCAGTACTTC,CASSLRQGVTYEQYF
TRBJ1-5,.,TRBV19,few,TGTGCCAGTAGCGACAGCTATAGCAATCAGCCCCAGCATTTT,CASSDSYSNQPQHF
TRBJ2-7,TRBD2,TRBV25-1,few,TGTGCCAGCAGTACCAGCGGGGCTTCCTACGAGCAGTACTTC,CASSTSGASYEQYF
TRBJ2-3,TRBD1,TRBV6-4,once,TGTGCCAGCAGCACATCAGGGGGCCAAGGCACAGATACGCAGTATTTT,CASSTSGGQGTDTQYF
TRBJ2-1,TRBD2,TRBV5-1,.,TGCGCCAGCAGCAAACTAGCGGGAGGGGACAATGAGCAGTTCTTC,CASSKLAGGDNEQFF
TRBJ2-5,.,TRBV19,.,TGTGCCAGTAGTATTGGAGTAGGTGAACAAGAGACCCAGTACTTC,CASSIGVGEQETQYF
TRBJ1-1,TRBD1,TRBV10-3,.,TGTGCCATCAGCCAGGGACAGGACACTGAAGCTTTCTTT,CAISQGQDTEAFF
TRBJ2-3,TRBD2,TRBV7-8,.,TGTGCCAGCAGCGTCGGGACTAGCGGGAGGGCCCGGGCAGATACGCAGTATTTT,CASSVGTSGRARADTQYF
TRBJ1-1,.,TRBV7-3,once,TGTGCCAGCAGCTCACTTCCGAACACTGAAGCTTTCTTT,CASSSLPNTEAFF
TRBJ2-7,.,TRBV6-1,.,TGTGCCAGCAGTGAAGGCCCGGACAGTAACTACGAGCAGTACTTC,CASSEGPDSNYEQYF
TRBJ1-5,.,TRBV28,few,TGTGCCAGCAGTTTATCGGCAGGGTATAGCAATCAGCCCCAGCATTTT,CASSLSAGYSNQPQHF